The 18 T cell receptor beta chains below were found in one sample sequenced in a study of OX40 agonist ivuxolimab in advanced cancers. Produced via immunoSEQ multiplex PCR; TCRdb's table is partial and in-frame only. The sample consists of around 79,000 clones, about 88% of them appearing once. The specimen comprised CD4+ or CD8+ T cells sorted from blood, sampled in a trial of the OX40 agonist ivuxolimab. The receptors shown here come from an adult with an advanced solid tumor such as melanoma, head and neck, liver or kidney cancer.

The chain has TRBV7-5 and TRBJ2-7; TRBD2 is the table's D call and was not checked against the DNA. TRBV7-5 is classified as a pseudogene. The CDR3 is 15 amino acids. The CDR3 nucleotides read TGTGTCAGACTGACTAGCGGCCCTTCATTGCGGGAGCAGTACTTC. It specifies CVRLTSGPSLREQYF.

The chain uses TRBV6-1 and TRBJ2-3; 11 bases match TRBD2. CDR3 size: 15 residues. From germline, CDR1 is MNHNS and CDR2 SASEGT. V lost 7 bases and J lost 2; bases outside the gene matches: 5. The DNA for the CDR3 is TGTGCCAGCATTAGACTAGCGGGGAACACAGATACGCAGTATTTT. This gives the protein CASIRLAGNTDTQYF.

The gene calls are TRBV6-1 and TRBJ1-1, with 7 nucleotides matching TRBD1. There are 15 residues in the CDR3. V lost 8 bases and J lost 2; bases outside the gene matches: 11. Germline CDR1 MNHNS, CDR2 SASEGT. CDR3 bases: TGTGCCAGCCGAGGGGACAGCTCCTTAAACACTGAAGCTTTCTTT. Residues: CASRGDSSLNTEAFF.

This clone has a handful of counts. The chain combines TRBV2 with TRBJ1-5; TRBD1 matches at 7 bases. The CDR3 runs to 14 residues. The germline gives CDR1 SNHLY, CDR2 FYNNEI. The V gene end was trimmed by 5 bases and the J gene end by 3 bases; junction bases not matched to a gene: 4. The CDR3, as DNA: TGTGCCAGCAGTCAGACAGGGTCCAATCAGCCCCAGCATTTT. It specifies CASSQTGSNQPQHF.

The CDR3 DNA is TGTGCCAGCAGTCGTGGACTAGCGGGAGGGTCCTACGAGCAGTACTTC. Translation gives CASSRGLAGGSYEQYF. The chain recombines TRBV6-6 with TRBJ2-7, with 15 bases identical to TRBD2. V shed 5 bases, J shed 1 base, and the junction held 3 bases outside the gene matches. Germline V gene sequence: CDR1 MNHNY, CDR2 SVGAGI (reference sequence). This CDR3 is 16 amino acids long.

CDR3 in DNA: TGTGCCAGTAGTACCCTCCCCCTCCCGGATGAGCAGTTCTTC. Its translation: CASSTLPLPDEQFF. The V and J genes are TRBV19 and TRBJ2-1; no reliable D call. Per germline, CDR1 LNHDA and CDR2 SQIVND (reference sequence). The CDR3 runs to 14 residues. Deletions cut 4 bases from V and 8 bases from J, with 15 bases between.

The chain carries TRBV2 and TRBJ2-2, with TRBD1 as a possible D gene (5 bases). The germline gives CDR1 SNHLY, CDR2 FYNNEI. Deletions cut 5 bases from V and 6 bases from J, with 10 bases between. The CDR3 runs to 13 residues. CDR3 DNA sequence: TGTGCCAGCAGTAAAGGGGAATCCGGGGAGCTGTTTTTT. Translating it yields CASSKGESGELFF.

This chain links TRBV30 with TRBJ1-2; D might be TRBD1 (5 bases). The V end lost 5 bases, the J end lost 11 bases, and 15 bases lay between the germline ends. The CDR3 contains 11 residues. Germline CDR1 is GTSNPN and CDR2 is SVGIG (reference sequence). CDR3 sequence reads: CAWGRDDLYTF. The CDR3, as DNA: TGTGCCTGGGGGAGGGACGACTTATACACCTTC.

The rearrangement joins TRBV2 to TRBJ1-3; the D is unclear. V shed 5 bases and J shed 4 bases, with 6 bases lying between them. From germline, CDR1 is SNHLY and CDR2 FYNNEI. CDR3 length equals 12 residues. CDR3 DNA: TGTGCCAGCAGTTACACAGGAAACACCATATATTTT. Protein: CASSYTGNTIYF. The whole variable domain, remainder taken from reference TRBV2 and TRBJ1-3, is EPEVTQTPSHQVTQMGQEVILRCVPISNHLYFYWYRQILGQKVEFLVSFYNNEISEKSEIFDDQFSVERPDGSNFTLKIRSTKLEDSAMYFCASSYTGNTIYFGEGSWLTVV.

V is TRBV7-6 and J is TRBJ2-7; perhaps TRBD2 as D (5 bases). The length of the CDR3 is 18 residues. The V gene lost 5 bases and the J gene lost 3 bases, with 26 bases spanning the gap. Looked up from germline, CDR1 is SGHVS and CDR2 is FNYEAQ. CDR3 DNA sequence: TGTGCCAGCAGCCGCGGGCTCAAACCCCCGATAAACCGCTACGAGCAGTACTTC. Its translation: CASSRGLKPPINRYEQYF.

The V and J genes are TRBV6-5 and TRBJ2-3; D uncertain. Germline V gives CDR1 MNHEY, CDR2 SVGAGI. V lost 0 bases and J 4 bases, leaving 8 bases between the germline ends. The CDR3 sequence is 14 residues long. CDR3 DNA: TGTGCCAGCAGTTACTCGATGTCCTCAGATACGCAGTATTTT. Translated, it gives CASSYSMSSDTQYF.

This clone was seen a few times. Other DNA sequences of this sample code for an identical CDR3. The V and J genes are TRBV10-2 and TRBJ2-7, with TRBD2 matching 11 bases. The CDR3 is 14 residues long. J lost 3 bases, V lost 6 bases, and 4 bases had no gene match. CDR1 and CDR2 (germline): WSHSY, SAAADI. The CDR3 protein is CASSTGTSGYEQYF. DNA for the CDR3: TGCGCCAGCAGCACCGGGACTAGCGGCTACGAGCAGTACTTC.

The chain is built from TRBV6-6 and TRBJ2-2; D is possibly TRBD1 or TRBD2 (5 bases each). The CDR3 has 13 residues. The V end lost 2 bases, the J end lost 5 bases, and 6 bases lay between the germline ends. CDR1 and CDR2 from the germline V gene are MNHNY and SVGAGI (reference sequence). CDR3 protein: CASSYGGTGELFF. Here the CDR3 DNA reads TGTGCCAGCAGTTACGGGGGAACCGGGGAGCTGTTTTTT.

This clone was observed a single time. CDR3: CAWKPGQGGELFF. The CDR3 DNA is TGTGCCTGGAAGCCAGGACAGGGCGGGGAGCTGTTTTTT. The chain links TRBV30 to TRBJ2-2; 8 bases are a match to TRBD1. The CDR3 runs 13 residues. J was trimmed by 7 bases and V by 4 bases; bases with no gene match: 5. Germline values: CDR1 GTSNPN, CDR2 SVGIG (reference sequence).

This chain connects TRBV28 to TRBJ2-7; 7 bases are a match to TRBD1. Losses at the gene ends were 6 bases for V and 1 base for J; bases not matched to a gene: 6. The CDR3 extends over 14 amino acids. CDR1 is MDHEN, CDR2 SYDVKM, per germline. DNA of the CDR3: TGTGCCAGCAGCCTGGGACAGACTTCCTACGAGCAGTACTTC. This codes for CASSLGQTSYEQYF.

The chain links TRBV28 to TRBJ2-7; TRBD2 agrees at 8 bases. Germline V lookup: CDR1 MDHEN, CDR2 SYDVKM. The CDR3 sequence is 14 residues long. Trimming took 10 bases from V and 1 from J; bases not matched to a gene: 9. CDR3 residues: CATAVVAGSYEQYF. The CDR3 DNA reads as TGTGCCACCGCGGTGGTAGCGGGATCCTACGAGCAGTACTTC.

This chain links TRBV19 with TRBJ2-7; TRBD2 aligns across 15 bases. The CDR3 has 19 residues. The V and J ends lost 5 bases and 2 bases, in that order; junction bases with no gene match: 13. From germline, CDR1 is LNHDA and CDR2 SQIVND (reference sequence). The CDR3 protein is CASSAFLIGTSGGTYEQYF. The CDR3 DNA reads as TGTGCCAGTAGTGCTTTTCTTATCGGGACTAGCGGGGGGACCTACGAGCAGTACTTC. Full variable domain (missing parts from reference TRBV19 and TRBJ2-7): DGGITQSPKYLFRKEGQNVTLSCEQNLNHDAMYWYRQDPGQGLRLIYYSQIVNDFQKGDIAEGYSVSREKKESFPLTVTSAQKNPTAFYLCASSAFLIGTSGGTYEQYFGPGTRLTVT.

V gene TRBV28 combines with J gene TRBJ1-5, with no clear D. CDR1 is MDHEN, CDR2 SYDVKM, per germline. The length of the CDR3 is 14 residues. Trimming stripped 9 bases from V and 2 bases from J, with 14 bases between. Here the CDR3 DNA reads TGTGCCAGTTACGAGCACCGGGGCAATCAGCCCCAGCATTTT. It encodes CASYEHRGNQPQHF. Looking up the rest from reference TRBV28 and TRBJ1-5 gives the full variable domain: DVKVTQSSRYLVKRTGEKVFLECVQDMDHENMFWYRQDPGLGLRLIYFSYDVKMKEKGDIPEGYSVSREKKERFSLILESASTNQTSMYLCASYEHRGNQPQHFGDGTRLSIL.